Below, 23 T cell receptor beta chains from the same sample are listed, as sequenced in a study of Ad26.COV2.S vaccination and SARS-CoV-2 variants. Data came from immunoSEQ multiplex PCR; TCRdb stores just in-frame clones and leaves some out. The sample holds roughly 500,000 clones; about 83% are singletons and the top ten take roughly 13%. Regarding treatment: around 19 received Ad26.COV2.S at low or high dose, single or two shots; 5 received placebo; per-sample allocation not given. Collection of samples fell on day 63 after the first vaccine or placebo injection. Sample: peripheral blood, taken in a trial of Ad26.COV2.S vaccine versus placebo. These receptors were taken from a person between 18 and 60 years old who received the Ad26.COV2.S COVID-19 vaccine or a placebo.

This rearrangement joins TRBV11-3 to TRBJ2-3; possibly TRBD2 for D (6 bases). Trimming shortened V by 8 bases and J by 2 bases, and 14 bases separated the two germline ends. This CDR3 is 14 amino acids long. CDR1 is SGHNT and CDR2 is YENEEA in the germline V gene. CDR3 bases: TGTGCCAGCGGAGCGGGCGGAGCCACAGATACGCAGTATTTT. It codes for CASGAGGATDTQYF.

The CDR3 nucleotides read TGTGCCAGCAGCCAGGGACAGAATCAGCCCCAGCATTTT. Encoded protein: CASSQGQNQPQHF. The chain joins TRBV3-1 (or the pseudogene TRBV3-2) to TRBJ1-5; TRBD1 agrees at 7 bases. V dropped 3 bases and J dropped 4; count of bases not matched to a gene: 0. This CDR3 comprises 13 residues. Germline V gives CDR1 LGHDT, CDR2 YNNKEL (reference sequence).

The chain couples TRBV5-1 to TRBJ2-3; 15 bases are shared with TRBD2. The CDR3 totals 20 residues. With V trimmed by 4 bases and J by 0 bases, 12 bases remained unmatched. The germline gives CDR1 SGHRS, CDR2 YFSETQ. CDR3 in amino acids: CASSPWTSGRAGTSTDTQYF. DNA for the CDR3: TGCGCCAGCAGCCCATGGACTAGCGGGAGGGCGGGGACGAGCACAGATACGCAGTATTTT.

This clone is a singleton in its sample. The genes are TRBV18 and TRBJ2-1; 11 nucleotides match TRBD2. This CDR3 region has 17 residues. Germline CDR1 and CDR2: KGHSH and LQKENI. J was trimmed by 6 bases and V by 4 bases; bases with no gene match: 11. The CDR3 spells CASSLGTGLAVLNEQFF. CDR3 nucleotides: TGTGCCAGCTCACTCGGCACGGGACTAGCGGTCCTCAATGAGCAGTTCTTC.

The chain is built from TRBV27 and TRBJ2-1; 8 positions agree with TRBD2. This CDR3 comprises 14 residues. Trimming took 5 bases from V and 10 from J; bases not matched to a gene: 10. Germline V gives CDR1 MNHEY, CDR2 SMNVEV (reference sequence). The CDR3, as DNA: TGTGCCAGCAGTGCTGTAGCGGGATTAGGGGAGCAGTTCTTC. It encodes CASSAVAGLGEQFF.

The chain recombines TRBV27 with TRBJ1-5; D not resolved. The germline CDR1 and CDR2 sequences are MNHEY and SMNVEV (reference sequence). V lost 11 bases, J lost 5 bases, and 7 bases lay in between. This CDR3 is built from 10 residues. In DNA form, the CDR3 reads TGTGCCGGCCGACATCAGCCCCAGCATTTT. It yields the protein CAGRHQPQHF.

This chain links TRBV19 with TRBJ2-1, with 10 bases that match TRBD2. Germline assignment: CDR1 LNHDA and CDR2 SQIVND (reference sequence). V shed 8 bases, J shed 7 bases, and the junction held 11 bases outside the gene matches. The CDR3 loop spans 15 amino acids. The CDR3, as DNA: TGTGCCAGTTTGGAGCGGGAGGGGATCCAAAATGAGCAGTTCTTC. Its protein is CASLEREGIQNEQFF.

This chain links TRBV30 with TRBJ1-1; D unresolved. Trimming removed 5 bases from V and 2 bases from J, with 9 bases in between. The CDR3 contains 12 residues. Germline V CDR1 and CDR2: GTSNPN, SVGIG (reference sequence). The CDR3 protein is CAWGRGNTEAFF. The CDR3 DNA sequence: TGTGCCTGGGGGCGGGGAAACACTGAAGCTTTCTTT.

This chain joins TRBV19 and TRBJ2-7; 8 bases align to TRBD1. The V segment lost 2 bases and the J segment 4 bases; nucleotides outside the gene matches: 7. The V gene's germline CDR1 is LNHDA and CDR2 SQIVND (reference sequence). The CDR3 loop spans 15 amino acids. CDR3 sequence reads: CASSIPRGRVYEQYF. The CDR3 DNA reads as TGTGCCAGTAGTATACCCAGGGGGCGAGTGTACGAGCAGTACTTC.

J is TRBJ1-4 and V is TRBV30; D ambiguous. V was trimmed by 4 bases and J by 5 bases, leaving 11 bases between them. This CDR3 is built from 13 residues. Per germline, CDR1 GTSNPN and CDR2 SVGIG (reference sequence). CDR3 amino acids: CAWTRAYNEKLFF. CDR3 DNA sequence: TGTGCCTGGACTAGGGCGTACAATGAAAAACTGTTTTTT.

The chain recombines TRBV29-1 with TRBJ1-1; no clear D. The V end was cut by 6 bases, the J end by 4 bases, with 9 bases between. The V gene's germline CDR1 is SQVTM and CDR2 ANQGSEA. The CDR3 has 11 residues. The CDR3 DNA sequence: TGCAGCGTCACGTTGGCCACTGAAGCTTTCTTT. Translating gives CSVTLATEAFF.

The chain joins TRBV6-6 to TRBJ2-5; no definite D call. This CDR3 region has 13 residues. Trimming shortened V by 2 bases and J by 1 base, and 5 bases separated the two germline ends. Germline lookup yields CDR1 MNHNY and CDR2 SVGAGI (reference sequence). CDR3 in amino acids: CASSYLIQETQYF. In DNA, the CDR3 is TGTGCCAGCAGTTACCTAATCCAAGAGACCCAGTACTTC.

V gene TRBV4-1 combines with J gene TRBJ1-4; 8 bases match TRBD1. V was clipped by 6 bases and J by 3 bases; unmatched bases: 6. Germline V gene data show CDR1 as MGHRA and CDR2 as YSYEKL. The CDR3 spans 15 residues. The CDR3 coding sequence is TGCGCCAGCAGAGAAACAGGGGGGGCTAATGAAAAACTGTTTTTT. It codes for CASRETGGANEKLFF.

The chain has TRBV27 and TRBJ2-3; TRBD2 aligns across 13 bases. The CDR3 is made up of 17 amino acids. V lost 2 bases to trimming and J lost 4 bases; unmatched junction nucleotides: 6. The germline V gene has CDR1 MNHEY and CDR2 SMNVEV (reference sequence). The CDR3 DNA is TGTGCCAGCAGTTTAACCGGACTAGCGGGAGATCCAGATACGCAGTATTTT. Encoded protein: CASSLTGLAGDPDTQYF.

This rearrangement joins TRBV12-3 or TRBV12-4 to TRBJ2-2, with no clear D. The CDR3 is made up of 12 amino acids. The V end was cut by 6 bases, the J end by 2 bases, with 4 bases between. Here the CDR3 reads CASSHNTGELFF. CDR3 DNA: TGTGCCAGCAGCCATAACACCGGGGAGCTGTTTTTT.

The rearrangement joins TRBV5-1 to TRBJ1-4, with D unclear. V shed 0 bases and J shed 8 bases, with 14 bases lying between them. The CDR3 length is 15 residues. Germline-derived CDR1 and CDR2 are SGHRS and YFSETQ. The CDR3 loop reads CASSLERGGGEKLFF. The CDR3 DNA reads TGCGCCAGCAGCTTGGAGCGGGGAGGAGGGGAAAAACTGTTTTTT.

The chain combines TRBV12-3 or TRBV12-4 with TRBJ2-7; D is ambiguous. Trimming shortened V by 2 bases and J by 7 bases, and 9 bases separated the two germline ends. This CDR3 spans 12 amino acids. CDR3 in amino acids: CASSLPVGEQYF. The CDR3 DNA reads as TGTGCCAGCAGTTTACCGGTGGGTGAGCAGTACTTC.

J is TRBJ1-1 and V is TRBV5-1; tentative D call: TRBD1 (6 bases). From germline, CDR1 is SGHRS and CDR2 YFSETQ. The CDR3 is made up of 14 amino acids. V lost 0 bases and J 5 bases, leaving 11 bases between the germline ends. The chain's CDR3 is CASSLEQGLTEAFF. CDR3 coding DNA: TGCGCCAGCAGCTTGGAACAGGGTTTGACTGAAGCTTTCTTT.

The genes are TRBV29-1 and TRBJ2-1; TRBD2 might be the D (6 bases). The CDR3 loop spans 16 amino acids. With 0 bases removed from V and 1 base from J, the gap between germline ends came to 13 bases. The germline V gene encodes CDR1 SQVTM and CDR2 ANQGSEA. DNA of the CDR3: TGCAGCGTTGAAGATCGGGTGGGGACTTCCTACAATGAGCAGTTCTTC. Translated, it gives CSVEDRVGTSYNEQFF.

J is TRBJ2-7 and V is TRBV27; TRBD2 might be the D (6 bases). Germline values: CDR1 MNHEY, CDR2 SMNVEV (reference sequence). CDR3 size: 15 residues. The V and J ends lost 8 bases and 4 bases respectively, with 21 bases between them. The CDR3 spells CASSLIGTGKYEQYF. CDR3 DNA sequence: TGTGCCAGCTCCCTGATCGGGACTGGAAAATACGAGCAGTACTTC.

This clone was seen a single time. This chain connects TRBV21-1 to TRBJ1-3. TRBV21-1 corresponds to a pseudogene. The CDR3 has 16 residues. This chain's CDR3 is CASGTEGRDSEYTIYF. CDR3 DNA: TGTGCCAGCGGAACGGAGGGGAGGGACTCCGAGTACACCATATATTTT.

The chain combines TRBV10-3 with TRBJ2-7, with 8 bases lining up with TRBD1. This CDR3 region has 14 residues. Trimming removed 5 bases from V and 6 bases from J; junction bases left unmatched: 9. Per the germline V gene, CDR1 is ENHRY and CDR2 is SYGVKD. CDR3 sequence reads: CAISIGQGGAEQYF. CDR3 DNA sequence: TGTGCCATCAGTATAGGACAGGGAGGTGCCGAGCAGTACTTC.

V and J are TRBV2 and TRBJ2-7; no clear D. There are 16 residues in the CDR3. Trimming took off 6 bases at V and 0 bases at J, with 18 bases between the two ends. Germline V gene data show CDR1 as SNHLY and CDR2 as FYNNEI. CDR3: CASSGRTSRSSYEQYF. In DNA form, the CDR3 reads TGTGCCAGCAGCGGAAGAACGTCTAGAAGCTCCTACGAGCAGTACTTC.